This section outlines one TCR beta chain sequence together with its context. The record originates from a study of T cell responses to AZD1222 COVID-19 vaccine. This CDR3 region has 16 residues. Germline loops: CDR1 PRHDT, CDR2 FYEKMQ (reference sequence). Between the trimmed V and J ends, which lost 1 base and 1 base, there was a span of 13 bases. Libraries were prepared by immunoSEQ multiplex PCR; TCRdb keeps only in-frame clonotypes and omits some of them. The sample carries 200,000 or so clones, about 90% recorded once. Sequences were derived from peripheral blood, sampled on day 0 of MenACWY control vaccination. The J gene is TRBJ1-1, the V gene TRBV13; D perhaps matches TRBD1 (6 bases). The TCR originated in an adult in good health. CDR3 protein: CASSLVYGQRNTEAFF. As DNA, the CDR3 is TGTGCCAGCAGCTTAGTATACGGACAGAGGAACACTGAAGCTTTCTTT.